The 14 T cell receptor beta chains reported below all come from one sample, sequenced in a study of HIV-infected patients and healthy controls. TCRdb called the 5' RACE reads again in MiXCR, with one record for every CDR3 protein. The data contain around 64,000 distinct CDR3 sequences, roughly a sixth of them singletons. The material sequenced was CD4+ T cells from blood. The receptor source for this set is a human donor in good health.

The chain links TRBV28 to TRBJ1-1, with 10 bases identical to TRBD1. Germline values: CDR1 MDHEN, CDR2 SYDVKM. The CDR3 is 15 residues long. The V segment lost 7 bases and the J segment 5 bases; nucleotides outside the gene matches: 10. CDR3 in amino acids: CASTKRWDRGTEAFF. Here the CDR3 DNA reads TGTGCCAGCACAAAGAGGTGGGACAGGGGTACTGAAGCTTTCTTT.

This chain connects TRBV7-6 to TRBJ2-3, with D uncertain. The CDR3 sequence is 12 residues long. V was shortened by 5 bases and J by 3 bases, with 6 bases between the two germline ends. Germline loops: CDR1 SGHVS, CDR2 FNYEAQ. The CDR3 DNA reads TGTGCCAGCAGCCGTGTGACAGATACGCAGTATTTT. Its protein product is CASSRVTDTQYF.

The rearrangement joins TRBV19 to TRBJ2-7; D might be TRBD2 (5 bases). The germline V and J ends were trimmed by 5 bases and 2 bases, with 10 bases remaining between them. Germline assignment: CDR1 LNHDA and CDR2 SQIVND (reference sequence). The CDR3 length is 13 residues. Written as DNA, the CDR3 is TGTGCCAGTAGTGTAGCGTCCGCCTACGAGCAGTACTTC. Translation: CASSVASAYEQYF. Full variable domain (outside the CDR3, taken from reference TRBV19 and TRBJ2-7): DGGITQSPKYLFRKEGQNVTLSCEQNLNHDAMYWYRQDPGQGLRLIYYSQIVNDFQKGDIAEGYSVSREKKESFPLTVTSAQKNPTAFYLCASSVASAYEQYFGPGTRLTVT.

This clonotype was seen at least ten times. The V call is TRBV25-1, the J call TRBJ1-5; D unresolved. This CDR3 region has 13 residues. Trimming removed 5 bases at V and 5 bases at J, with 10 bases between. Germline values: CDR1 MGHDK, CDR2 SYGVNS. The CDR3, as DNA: TGTGCCAGCAGTCTTACAGATTATCAGCCCCAGCATTTT. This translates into CASSLTDYQPQHF.

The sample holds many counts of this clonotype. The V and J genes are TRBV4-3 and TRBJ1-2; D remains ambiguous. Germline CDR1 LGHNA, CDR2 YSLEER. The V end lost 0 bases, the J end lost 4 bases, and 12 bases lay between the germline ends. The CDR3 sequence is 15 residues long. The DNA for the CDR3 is TGCGCCAGCAGCCAAGATAAACGGGGATTCTATGGCTACACCTTC. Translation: CASSQDKRGFYGYTF.

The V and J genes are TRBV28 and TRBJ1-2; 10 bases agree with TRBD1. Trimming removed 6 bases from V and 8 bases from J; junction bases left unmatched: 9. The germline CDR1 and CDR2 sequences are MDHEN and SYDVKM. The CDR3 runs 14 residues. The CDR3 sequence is CASRTGQGRGGYTF. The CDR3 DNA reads TGTGCCAGCAGAACGGGACAGGGGAGAGGAGGCTACACCTTC.

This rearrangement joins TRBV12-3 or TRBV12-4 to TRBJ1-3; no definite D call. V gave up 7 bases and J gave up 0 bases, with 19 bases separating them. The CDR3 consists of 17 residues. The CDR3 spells CASTPPRGGYSGNTIYF. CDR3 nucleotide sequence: TGTGCCAGCACCCCCCCTCGTGGAGGCTACTCTGGAAACACCATATATTTT.

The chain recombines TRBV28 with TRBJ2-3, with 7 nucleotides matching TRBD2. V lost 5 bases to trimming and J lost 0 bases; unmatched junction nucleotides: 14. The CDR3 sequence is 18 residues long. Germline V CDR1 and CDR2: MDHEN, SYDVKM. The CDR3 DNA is TGTGCCAGCAGTACGAGCGGGGCCCCGCTAACTAGCACAGATACGCAGTATTTT. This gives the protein CASSTSGAPLTSTDTQYF.

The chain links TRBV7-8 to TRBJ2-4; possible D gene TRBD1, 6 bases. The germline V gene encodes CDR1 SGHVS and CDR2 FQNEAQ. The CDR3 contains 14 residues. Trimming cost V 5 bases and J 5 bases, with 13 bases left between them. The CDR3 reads CASSPWTEENIQYF. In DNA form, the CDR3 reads TGTGCCAGCAGCCCTTGGACAGAAGAAAACATTCAGTACTTC.

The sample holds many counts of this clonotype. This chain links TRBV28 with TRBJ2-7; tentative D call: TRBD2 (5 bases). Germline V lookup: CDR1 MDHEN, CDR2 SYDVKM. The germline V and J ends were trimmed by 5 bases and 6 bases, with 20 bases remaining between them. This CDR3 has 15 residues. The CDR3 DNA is TGTGCCAGCAGTCAAACTAGAGGGTTTATTCGCGAGCAGTACTTC. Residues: CASSQTRGFIREQYF.

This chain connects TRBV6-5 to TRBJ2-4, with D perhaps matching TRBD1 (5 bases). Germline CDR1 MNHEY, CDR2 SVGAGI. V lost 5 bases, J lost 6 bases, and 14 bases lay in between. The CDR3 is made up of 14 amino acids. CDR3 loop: CASSPSRRGNIQYF. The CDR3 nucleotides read TGTGCCAGCAGTCCCTCGCGAAGGGGAAACATTCAGTACTTC.

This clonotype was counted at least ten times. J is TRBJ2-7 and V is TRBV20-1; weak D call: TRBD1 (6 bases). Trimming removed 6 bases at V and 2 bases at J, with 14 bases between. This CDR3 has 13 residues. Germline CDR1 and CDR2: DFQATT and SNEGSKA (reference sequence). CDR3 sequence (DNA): TGCAGTGCGGTGAGAACAGGGACCTACGAGCAGTACTTC. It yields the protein CSAVRTGTYEQYF.

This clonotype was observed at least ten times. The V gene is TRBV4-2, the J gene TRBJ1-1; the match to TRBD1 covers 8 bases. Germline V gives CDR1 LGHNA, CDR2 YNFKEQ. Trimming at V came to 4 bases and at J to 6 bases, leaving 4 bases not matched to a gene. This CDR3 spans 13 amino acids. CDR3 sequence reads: CASSREGQAEAFF. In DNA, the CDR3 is TGTGCCAGCAGCCGGGAGGGACAGGCTGAAGCTTTCTTT.

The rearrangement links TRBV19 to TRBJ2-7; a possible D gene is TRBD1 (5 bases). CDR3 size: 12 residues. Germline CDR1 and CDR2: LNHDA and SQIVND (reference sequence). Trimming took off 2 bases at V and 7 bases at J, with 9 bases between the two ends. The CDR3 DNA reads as TGTGCCAGTAGTATATCAGGGTTGGAGCAGTACTTC. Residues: CASSISGLEQYF.